The next 27 T cell receptor beta chains were all read from a single sample in a study of cytomegalovirus exposure and HLA in healthy donors. Use of 60 Vbeta and 13 Jbeta primers characterized the PCR. The assay was immunoSEQ multiplex PCR, and TCRdb's table has in-frame clones only and misses some. The sample lists about 180,000 clones; 77% were seen once. The sequenced material came from PBMCs. The source of these receptors is a woman in her fifties or sixties in good health and CMV-seropositive.

The chain carries TRBV19 and TRBJ1-1; 7 bases match TRBD1. This CDR3 is 15 amino acids long. V shed 5 bases and J 1 base; nucleotides not matched to a gene: 7. CDR1 and CDR2 from the germline V gene are LNHDA and SQIVND (reference sequence). The DNA of the CDR3 is TGTGCCAGTAGTCAACGGACAGGATCGAACACTGAAGCTTTCTTT. Translation: CASSQRTGSNTEAFF.

J is TRBJ1-6 and V is TRBV7-6; no definite D call. Trimming removed 0 bases at V and 6 bases at J, with 9 bases between. The CDR3 loop spans 15 amino acids. CDR1 is SGHVS, CDR2 FNYEAQ, per germline. The CDR3 is CASSLAPASNSPLHF. CDR3 bases: TGTGCCAGCAGCTTAGCGCCAGCGAGTAATTCACCCCTCCACTTT.

CDR3 sequence (DNA): TGTGCCAGCAGCTTAGATCACGGGGGGACCCTTTTTCGGTATTTT. Translating gives CASSLDHGGTLFRYF. The chain recombines TRBV11-2 with TRBJ2-3, with 7 bases lining up with TRBD2. CDR1 is SGHAT, CDR2 FQNNGV, per germline. This CDR3 region has 15 residues. The V and J ends lost 0 bases and 14 bases, in that order; junction bases with no gene match: 14.

The chain joins TRBV28 to TRBJ2-3, with TRBD2 matching over 15 bases. Germline values: CDR1 MDHEN, CDR2 SYDVKM. J gave up 4 bases and V 4 bases, and 9 bases lay outside the gene matches. The CDR3 extends over 18 amino acids. CDR3 amino acids: CASSSDGLAGGPADTQYF. As DNA, the CDR3 is TGTGCCAGCAGTTCGGATGGACTAGCGGGGGGGCCCGCAGATACGCAGTATTTT.

The chain has TRBV27 and TRBJ1-3; TRBD1 aligns across 7 bases. V lost 4 bases to trimming and J lost 7 bases; unmatched junction nucleotides: 10. CDR1 is MNHEY and CDR2 is SMNVEV in the germline V gene (reference sequence). The CDR3 sequence is 15 residues long. The CDR3 is CASSSAGGLGNTIYF. Written as DNA, the CDR3 is TGTGCCAGCAGTTCCGCAGGGGGGCTGGGGAACACCATATATTTT.

This clone came up once. V is TRBV5-1 and J is TRBJ2-7; 13 bases agree with TRBD2. Germline values: CDR1 SGHRS, CDR2 YFSETQ. V was pared by 1 base and J by 1 base, with 11 bases of the junction left unmatched. This CDR3 region has 19 residues. CDR3 residues: CASSLHRRGLAGESYEQYF. The CDR3 coding sequence is TGCGCCAGCAGCTTGCACCGACGAGGACTAGCGGGGGAATCCTACGAGCAGTACTTC.

The chain recombines TRBV5-6 with TRBJ2-7; TRBD2 matches at 7 bases. J lost 1 base, V lost 8 bases, and 3 bases had no gene match. Looked up from germline, CDR1 is SGHDT and CDR2 is YYEEEE. The CDR3 sequence is 12 residues long. CDR3 region: CASGTNSYEQYF. CDR3 DNA: TGTGCCAGTGGGACTAATTCCTACGAGCAGTACTTC.

The chain is built from TRBV9 and TRBJ1-2; no reliable D call. The CDR3 contains 13 residues. Looked up from germline, CDR1 is SGDLS and CDR2 is YYNGEE. V shed 3 bases and J shed 4 bases, with 10 bases lying between them. This CDR3 is CASSAGGSYGYTF. CDR3 nucleotides: TGTGCCAGCAGCGCCGGCGGGAGCTATGGCTACACCTTC. Full variable domain (remainder filled in from reference TRBV9 and TRBJ1-2): DSGVTQTPKHLITATGQRVTLRCSPRSGDLSVYWYQQSLDQGLQFLIQYYNGEERAKGNILERFSAQQFPDLHSELNLSSLELGDSALYFCASSAGGSYGYTFGSGTRLTVV.

The CDR3 is CASERITEQFF. CDR3 coding DNA: TGTGCCAGCGAGCGGATCACTGAGCAGTTCTTC. The V call is TRBV30, the J call TRBJ2-1, with D possibly TRBD2 on 5 matching bases. The CDR3 has 11 amino acids. V shed 8 bases and J shed 9 bases, with 14 bases lying between them. Germline CDR1 and CDR2: GTSNPN and SVGIG (reference sequence).

This chain joins TRBV28 and TRBJ2-5; 11 bases match TRBD1. The germline V gene encodes CDR1 MDHEN and CDR2 SYDVKM. The V gene end was trimmed by 5 bases and the J gene end by 5 bases; junction bases not matched to a gene: 10. The CDR3 is 16 amino acids. The CDR3 region is CASSTFGTGGQETQYF. DNA for the CDR3: TGTGCCAGCAGTACCTTCGGGACAGGGGGACAGGAGACCCAGTACTTC.

In this sample, this clone turned up a few times. The genes are TRBV4-1 and TRBJ1-2; D call uncertain. V was clipped by 0 bases and J by 5 bases, with 16 bases between them. Germline CDR1 and CDR2: MGHRA and YSYEKL. The CDR3 consists of 16 residues. CDR3 in DNA: TGCGCCAGCAGCCAAGAAAAGGCAAGAGGAGGATATGGCTACACCTTC. This translates into CASSQEKARGGYGYTF.

The chain links TRBV28 to TRBJ1-3, with 10 bases that match TRBD1. The V segment lost 4 bases and the J segment 10 bases; nucleotides outside the gene matches: 10. The germline CDR1 and CDR2 sequences are MDHEN and SYDVKM. The CDR3 covers 15 residues. CDR3 sequence (DNA): TGTGCCAGCAGTTCCCCGGGACAGGGGATCTTAACCATATATTTT. Protein product: CASSSPGQGILTIYF. Complete variable domain (other parts from reference TRBV28 and TRBJ1-3): DVKVTQSSRYLVKRTGEKVFLECVQDMDHENMFWYRQDPGLGLRLIYFSYDVKMKEKGDIPEGYSVSREKKERFSLILESASTNQTSMYLCASSSPGQGILTIYFGEGSWLTVV.

The chain's CDR3 is CASGYRGRHTEAFF. The DNA of the CDR3 is TGTGCCAGCGGATACAGGGGGCGTCACACTGAAGCTTTCTTT. The chain couples TRBV28 to TRBJ1-1; 9 positions agree with TRBD1. The CDR3 is made up of 14 amino acids. The ends lost 8 bases at V and 3 bases at J; junction bases unmatched: 7. CDR1 MDHEN and CDR2 SYDVKM come from the germline V gene.

V and J are TRBV18 and TRBJ2-1; D ambiguous. This CDR3 is built from 13 residues. The germline V gene has CDR1 KGHSH and CDR2 LQKENI. Trimming took 3 bases from V and 6 from J, leaving 9 bases between them. DNA of the CDR3: TGTGCCAGCTCACCTCCTTCGGGCAATGAGCAGTTCTTC. This gives the protein CASSPPSGNEQFF.

Only one count was recorded for this clone. V is TRBV5-4 and J is TRBJ2-7; D not resolved. Germline lookup yields CDR1 SGHNT and CDR2 YYREEE (reference sequence). This CDR3 spans 15 amino acids. Trimming cost V 5 bases and J 1 base, with 16 bases left between them. This chain's CDR3 is CASSPLLGSSYEQYF. CDR3 coding DNA: TGTGCCAGCAGTCCCCTGCTGGGCAGTTCCTACGAGCAGTACTTC.

A few counts support this clone. V gene TRBV7-6 combines with J gene TRBJ2-7; TRBD1 matches 10 bases. CDR1 SGHVS and CDR2 FNYEAQ come from the germline V gene. Trimming took 0 bases from V and 1 from J; bases not matched to a gene: 3. The CDR3 has 16 residues. CDR3 in amino acids: CASSLAKDRGSYEQYF. In DNA, the CDR3 is TGTGCCAGCAGCTTAGCCAAGGACAGGGGGTCCTACGAGCAGTACTTC.

This chain links TRBV27 with TRBJ1-2, with a possible D match to TRBD1 (5 bases). The V end was cut by 3 bases, the J end by 7 bases, with 12 bases between. Looked up from germline, CDR1 is MNHEY and CDR2 is SMNVEV (reference sequence). The CDR3 is 13 residues long. The CDR3 sequence is CASSFQGAVGYTF. The DNA for the CDR3 is TGTGCCAGCAGTTTCCAGGGTGCGGTTGGCTACACCTTC.

This chain uses TRBV27 with TRBJ1-5; TRBD1 matches 7 bases. Germline V lookup: CDR1 MNHEY, CDR2 SMNVEV (reference sequence). CDR3 length: 14 residues. J lost 3 bases, V lost 5 bases, and 4 bases had no gene match. The CDR3 here is CASSRTGANQPQHF. CDR3 coding DNA: TGTGCCAGCAGTCGAACAGGGGCCAATCAGCCCCAGCATTTT.

This chain connects TRBV29-1 to TRBJ2-7; 10 bases line up with TRBD2. The germline gives CDR1 SQVTM, CDR2 ANQGSEA. Trimming took 7 bases from V and 7 from J; bases not matched to a gene: 4. The CDR3 has 11 amino acids. CDR3 nucleotides: TGCAGCGGAAAGACTAGCGGGGAGCAGTACTTC. It specifies CSGKTSGEQYF.

The chain joins TRBV18 to TRBJ1-4, with no clear D. The length of the CDR3 is 13 residues. V lost 2 bases to trimming and J lost 8 bases, with 9 bases between them. Germline V gene data show CDR1 as KGHSH and CDR2 as LQKENI. As DNA, the CDR3 is TGTGCCAGCTCACCAACCCTGAGAGAAAAACTGTTTTTT. It codes for CASSPTLREKLFF.

V usage is TRBV19 and J usage is TRBJ2-5, with 7 nucleotides matching TRBD1. The length of the CDR3 is 15 residues. Germline V gives CDR1 LNHDA, CDR2 SQIVND (reference sequence). The V and J ends lost 2 bases and 2 bases, in that order; junction bases with no gene match: 5. CDR3 nucleotides: TGTGCCAGTAGTATATCCCAGGGGGTACAAGAGACCCAGTACTTC. The encoded protein is CASSISQGVQETQYF.

J is TRBJ1-1 and V is TRBV19; the D gene is possibly TRBD1 (5 bases). CDR1 and CDR2 from the germline V gene are LNHDA and SQIVND (reference sequence). The CDR3 covers 16 residues. With 4 bases removed from V and 0 bases from J, the gap between germline ends came to 15 bases. The CDR3 sequence: CASSRSGEVVNTEAFF. CDR3 DNA sequence: TGTGCCAGTAGTAGGTCGGGGGAGGTAGTGAACACTGAAGCTTTCTTT.

For this clone: One junction end does not reproduce the germline sequence, and a read error may be involved. This sample also contains other DNA sequences that code for the same CDR3. The V call is TRBV2, the J call TRBJ2-1; D gene ambiguous. This CDR3 contains 13 residues. Germline V gene lookup returns CDR1 SNHLY and CDR2 FYNNEI. The CDR3 sequence: CASRGPSYNEQFF. DNA of the CDR3: TGTGCCAGCAGGGGCCCGTCCTATAATGAGCAGTTCTTC. Full variable domain (missing parts from reference TRBV2 and TRBJ2-1): EPEVTQTPSHQVTQMGQEVILRCVPISNHLYFYWYRQILGQKVEFLVSFYNNEISEKSEIFDDQFSVERPDGSNFTLKIRSTKLEDSAMYFCASRGPSYNEQFFGPGTRLTVL.

This clone was seen a few times. The V call is TRBV27, the J call TRBJ2-1; no definite D call. The V end lost 3 bases, the J end lost 4 bases, and 10 bases lay between the germline ends. The CDR3 sequence is 14 residues long. The germline V gene has CDR1 MNHEY and CDR2 SMNVEV (reference sequence). The DNA of the CDR3 is TGTGCCAGCAGTTTTCGGCCGGGTTACAATGAGCAGTTCTTC. Encoded protein: CASSFRPGYNEQFF.

The V and J genes are TRBV18 and TRBJ1-5; D not resolved. The CDR3 sequence is 13 residues long. CDR1 KGHSH and CDR2 LQKENI come from the germline V gene. Trimming stripped 3 bases from V and 7 bases from J, with 10 bases between. CDR3 protein: CASSPSPGQPQHF. Here the CDR3 DNA reads TGTGCCAGCTCACCTAGTCCGGGACAGCCCCAGCATTTT.

A word on this clone: The sample holds other DNA sequences that translate to the same CDR3. The CDR3 spells CASTIGQGNTEAFF. CDR3 bases: TGTGCCAGCACCATCGGACAAGGGAACACTGAAGCTTTCTTT. The chain couples TRBV2 to TRBJ1-1; a weak D match, TRBD1 (5 bases). With 7 bases removed from V and 1 base from J, the gap between germline ends came to 13 bases. Per the germline V gene, CDR1 is SNHLY and CDR2 is FYNNEI. The CDR3 contains 14 residues. The full variable domain, in which reference TRBV2 and TRBJ1-1 provide the parts outside the CDR3, is EPEVTQTPSHQVTQMGQEVILRCVPISNHLYFYWYRQILGQKVEFLVSFYNNEISEKSEIFDDQFSVERPDGSNFTLKIRSTKLEDSAMYFCASTIGQGNTEAFFGQGTRLTVV.

The chain is built from TRBV6-5 and TRBJ2-1; 7 bases map to TRBD2. CDR1 and CDR2 (germline): MNHEY, SVGAGI. The V gene end was trimmed by 6 bases and the J gene end by 7 bases; junction bases not matched to a gene: 9. The CDR3 contains 14 residues. The CDR3 loop reads CASSQPPRGNEQFF. The CDR3 coding sequence is TGTGCCAGCAGCCAACCCCCGCGGGGGAATGAGCAGTTCTTC.